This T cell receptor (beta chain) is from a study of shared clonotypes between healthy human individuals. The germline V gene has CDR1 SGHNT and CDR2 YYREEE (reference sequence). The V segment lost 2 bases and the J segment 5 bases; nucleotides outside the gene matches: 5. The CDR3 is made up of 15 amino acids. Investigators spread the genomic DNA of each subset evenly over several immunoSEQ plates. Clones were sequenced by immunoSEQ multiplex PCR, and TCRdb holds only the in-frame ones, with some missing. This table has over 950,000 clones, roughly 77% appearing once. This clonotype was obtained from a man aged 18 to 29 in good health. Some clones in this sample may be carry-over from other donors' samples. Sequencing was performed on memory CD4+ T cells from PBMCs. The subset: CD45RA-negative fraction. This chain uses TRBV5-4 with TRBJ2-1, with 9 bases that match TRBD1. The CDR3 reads CASSFGGDRDNEQFF. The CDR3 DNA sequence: TGTGCCAGCAGCTTTGGCGGGGACAGGGACAATGAGCAGTTCTTC.